This T cell receptor beta chain was recorded in a study of regulatory T cells in long-lasting Graves disease. Investigators prepared the TCR beta libraries by applying iRepertoire HTBI primers and Arm-PCR of CDR3 regions. TCRdb itself ran the multiplex PCR reads through MiXCR, one entry per CDR3 protein. The sample has around 450,000 distinct CDR3 sequences, about a sixth seen once. V lost 5 bases and J 5 bases, leaving 10 bases between the germline ends. This CDR3 region has 13 residues. This clonotype was seen many times. The time point is: newly diagnosed GD, antithyroid drugs for less than 3 months. Isolated PBMC RNA provided the starting material for the TCR library. An endocrinology department located in Xi'an, China, was where the patients came from. A volume of around 9.9 milliliters of peripheral blood was collected in EDTA tubes. This sample was also put to use in a study of T cells in Graves' hyperthyroidism and ophthalmopathy. From that report: Calling Graves' hyperthyroidism stable meant ophthalmopathy did not progress within 18 months.

The starting material was peripheral blood mononuclear cells (PBMCs), obtained at new diagnosis, from a patient treated with antithyroid drugs. The chain carries TRBV12-3 or TRBV12-4 and TRBJ2-1, with D tentatively TRBD2 (5 bases). The TCR was taken from a man between 40 and 49 years old with Graves disease. The CDR3 spells CASSPGFNNEQFF. The CDR3, as DNA: TGTGCCAGCAGTCCGGGGTTCAACAATGAGCAGTTCTTC.